This T cell receptor beta chain originates from a study of graft-versus-host responses after intestinal transplantation. Across the whole study: Recipients had transplants, and these were multivisceral, liver-intestinal, or isolated intestinal.

Profiling relied on immunoSEQ multiplex PCR, and the TCRdb table lists in-frame clones only, not all of them. Of about 24,000 clones in the sample, around 40% are singletons; the top ten hold around 0.66%. The source was alloreactive CD4+ T cells from a mixed lymphocyte reaction culture, collected before intestinal transplant. Noted subset: CFSE-low proliferating T cells sorted from roughly six-day pre-transplant mixed lymphocyte reaction (GvH or HvG direction). The clonotype comes from a human patient who received an intestinal transplant.

CDR3 region: CASSPTTGGIDEQFF. CDR3 sequence (DNA): TGTGCCAGCTCACCGACGACAGGGGGAATCGATGAGCAGTTCTTC. The J gene is TRBJ2-1, the V gene TRBV18; 9 bases map to TRBD1. The ends lost 3 bases at V and 8 bases at J; junction bases unmatched: 8. The CDR3 has 15 amino acids. The germline gives CDR1 KGHSH, CDR2 LQKENI.